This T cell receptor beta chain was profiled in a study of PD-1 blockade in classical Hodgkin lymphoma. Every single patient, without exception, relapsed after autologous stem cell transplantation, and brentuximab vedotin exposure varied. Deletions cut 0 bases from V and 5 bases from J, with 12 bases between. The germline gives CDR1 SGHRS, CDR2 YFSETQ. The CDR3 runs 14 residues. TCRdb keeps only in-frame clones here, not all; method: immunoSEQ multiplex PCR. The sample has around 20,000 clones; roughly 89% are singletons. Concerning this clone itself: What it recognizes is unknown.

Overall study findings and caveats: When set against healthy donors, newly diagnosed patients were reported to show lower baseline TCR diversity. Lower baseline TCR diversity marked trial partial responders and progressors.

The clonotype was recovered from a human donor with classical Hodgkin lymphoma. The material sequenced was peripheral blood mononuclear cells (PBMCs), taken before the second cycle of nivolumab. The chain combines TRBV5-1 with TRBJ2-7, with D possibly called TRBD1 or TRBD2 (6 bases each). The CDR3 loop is CASSLGVGGDEQYF. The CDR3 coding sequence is TGCGCCAGCAGCTTGGGTGTGGGGGGCGACGAGCAGTACTTC.